This record looks at one TCR beta chain sequence and its context. Antigen: not known. These data originate in a study of response to subunit inactivated influenza vaccine. Points from the study as a whole: The authors proposed limited new T cell recruitment per seasonal influenza vaccination.

Looked up from germline, CDR1 is SEHNR and CDR2 is FQNEAQ (reference sequence). The CDR3 contains 16 residues. V was shortened by 5 bases and J by 4 bases, with 21 bases between the two germline ends. TCRdb independently ran MiXCR on the RT-PCR reads; one entry per CDR3 protein. The sample yields 700,000 to 900,000 distinct CDR3 sequences, around 20% seen once. The chain is built from TRBV7-9 and TRBJ2-7; TRBD2 might be the D (5 bases). The receptor was derived from a man aged 45-65 years who received an inactivated influenza vaccine. This specimen consisted of PBMCs from blood, obtained 4 to 6 days after vaccination. In DNA form, the CDR3 reads TGTGCCAGCAGCGGGAGCCGGGCCCCAGGTGGGTACGAGCAGTACTTC. It encodes CASSGSRAPGGYEQYF.